The 13 T cell receptor beta chains below come from one sample, sequenced in a study of T cell repertoires in cytomegalovirus infection (dated by TCRdb to about 2019). TCRdb shows the sequencer as Illumina HiSeq 1500. TCRdb reran the public reads through fastp at Q25 and MiXCR, keeping productive beta chains. For every CDR3 protein sequence, its rows merge into one entry that carries the most common genes and DNA. The sample profile shows roughly 240,000 distinct CDR3 sequences; approximately 6.7% of them were found once. The ten largest clones capture 5.5% to 8% of the sample. Sequenced material: PBMCs. All receptors come from a human donor in good health (CMV status not recorded). Some clones in this sample may be carry-over from other donors' samples.

This chain joins TRBV29-1 and TRBJ2-5; a possible D gene is TRBD1 (8 bases). The CDR3 is made up of 13 amino acids. Germline CDR1 reads SQVTM; CDR2 reads ANQGSEA. Deletions cut 5 bases from V and 5 bases from J, with 15 bases between. The CDR3: CSVFRGRGETQYF. In DNA, the CDR3 is TGCAGCGTTTTCAGGGGGCGGGGGGAGACCCAGTACTTC.

There are many counts of this clonotype. This rearrangement joins TRBV10-3 to TRBJ2-7; 8 positions agree with TRBD2. Germline V gene data show CDR1 as ENHRY and CDR2 as SYGVKD. The trim removed 0 bases at V and 1 base at J, leaving 2 bases unmatched. This CDR3 spans 15 amino acids. CDR3 amino acids: CAISESVAGSYEQYF. DNA for the CDR3: TGTGCCATCAGTGAGTCAGTAGCGGGGTCCTACGAGCAGTACTTC.

Ten or more counts support this clonotype. The V and J genes are TRBV6-2 or TRBV6-3 and TRBJ2-7; TRBD1 aligns across 9 bases. This CDR3 has 14 amino acids. From germline, CDR1 is MNHEY and CDR2 SVGEGT. V was pared by 6 bases and J by 6 bases, with 9 bases of the junction left unmatched. CDR3 in amino acids: CASRTGQGRREQYF. The CDR3 region has the DNA TGTGCCAGCAGGACGGGACAGGGACGGCGCGAGCAGTACTTC.

This clonotype showed up many times. This chain joins TRBV7-2 and TRBJ1-1, with unresolved D. In germline, CDR1 is SGHTA, CDR2 FQGNSA. The CDR3 spans 15 residues. V dropped 3 bases and J dropped 4 bases, with 15 bases sitting between them. The DNA for the CDR3 is TGTGCCAGCAGCTTTTGGGGTGGAGGAGTCACTGAAGCTTTCTTT. This gives the protein CASSFWGGGVTEAFF.

This clonotype has at least ten counts. The chain employs TRBV6-1 and TRBJ1-5; D ambiguous. V was pared by 10 bases and J by 5 bases, with 24 bases between. The germline V gene encodes CDR1 MNHNS and CDR2 SASEGT. The CDR3 totals 16 residues. In DNA form, the CDR3 reads TGTGCCACCCACCCCGGCGTAGCACCCGTGGATCAGCCCCAGCATTTT. Translating gives CATHPGVAPVDQPQHF.

This clonotype was detected many times. This chain joins TRBV6-2 or TRBV6-3 and TRBJ2-3; 9 nucleotides agree with TRBD1. The CDR3 covers 15 residues. Germline V gene data show CDR1 as MNHEY and CDR2 as SVGEGT. V trimming: 5 bases; J trimming: 5 bases; junction bases outside the gene matches: 8. DNA for the CDR3: TGTGCCAGCAGTGGACCGGGACAGGGAGGAGATACGCAGTATTTT. This codes for CASSGPGQGGDTQYF.

The chain carries TRBV7-2 and TRBJ1-5; D not certain. The J call is uncertain, as TRBJ2-3 better fits the DNA end. This CDR3 has 16 amino acids. CDR1 and CDR2 (germline): SGHTA, FQGNSA. CDR3 DNA sequence: TGTGCCAGCAGCCCCTCCCCGGAACATCGCAATCAGCCCCAGTATTTT. Translation: CASSPSPEHRNQPQYF.

This clonotype was observed at least ten times. This CDR3 is CSARSQGTGELFF. DNA of the CDR3: TGCAGTGCGAGATCTCAGGGGACCGGGGAGCTGTTTTTT. The J gene is TRBJ2-2, the V gene TRBV20-1; tentatively, D is TRBD1 (6 bases). Germline V gene lookup returns CDR1 DFQATT and CDR2 SNEGSKA (reference sequence). The CDR3 is made up of 13 amino acids. The V end was cut by 6 bases, the J end by 5 bases, with 13 bases between.

There are many counts of this clonotype. This chain connects TRBV28 to TRBJ1-1; tentatively, D is TRBD1 (6 bases). The CDR3 is made up of 14 amino acids. Germline assignment: CDR1 MDHEN and CDR2 SYDVKM. The V gene lost 5 bases and the J gene lost 5 bases, with 15 bases spanning the gap. The CDR3 nucleotides read TGTGCCAGCAGTGAAGGGGGGGTGGGTACTGAAGCTTTCTTT. Protein product: CASSEGGVGTEAFF.

The sample holds many counts of this clonotype. This sequence joins TRBV20-1 and TRBJ2-5; 13 bases line up with TRBD2. The germline CDR1 and CDR2 sequences are DFQATT and SNEGSKA (reference sequence). The V segment lost 3 bases and the J segment 7 bases; nucleotides outside the gene matches: 5. This CDR3 has 14 amino acids. This CDR3 is CSASTSGGAVTQYF. The CDR3 nucleotides are TGCAGTGCTAGCACTAGCGGGGGGGCCGTGACCCAGTACTTC.

The table lists this clonotype with many counts. The CDR3 DNA reads as TGTGCCAGCAGTTGGCTTGGACAGGGGAAGGACGAGCAGTACTTC. Protein sequence: CASSWLGQGKDEQYF. V gene TRBV6-1 combines with J gene TRBJ2-7; 9 positions match TRBD1. V trimming: 5 bases; J trimming: 5 bases; junction bases outside the gene matches: 10. The CDR3 runs to 15 residues. CDR1 and CDR2 from the germline V gene are MNHNS and SASEGT.

This clonotype was observed at least ten times. The V gene is TRBV7-8, the J gene TRBJ2-5; a possible D gene is TRBD1 (5 bases). V gave up 5 bases and J gave up 1 base, with 8 bases separating them. This CDR3 region has 13 residues. The germline V gene has CDR1 SGHVS and CDR2 FQNEAQ. The CDR3, as DNA: TGTGCCAGCAGCCAGGGAATCCAAGAGACCCAGTACTTC. This gives the protein CASSQGIQETQYF.

This clonotype was detected ten times or more. The chain links TRBV30 to TRBJ1-1, with D maybe TRBD1 (5 bases). Trimming took off 3 bases at V and 0 bases at J, with 11 bases between the two ends. Per the germline V gene, CDR1 is GTSNPN and CDR2 is SVGIG (reference sequence). The CDR3 is 14 amino acids. CDR3: CAWSWGQLNTEAFF. In DNA, the CDR3 is TGTGCCTGGAGCTGGGGCCAGCTGAACACTGAAGCTTTCTTT.